This T cell receptor beta chain was observed in a study of monozygotic twins with inflammatory bowel disease. Germline CDR1 reads DFQATT; CDR2 reads SNEGSKA (reference sequence). The CDR3 covers 17 residues. Input per TCR library consisted of approximately 3,500 ng of total RNA. Each CDR3 protein gets one entry in TCRdb, which reprocessed the 5' RACE reads and gives no DNA. Here the sample table reports approximately 390,000 distinct CDR3 sequences. The sequencing input was blood. The chain couples TRBV20-1 to TRBJ2-2; TCRdb's D call of TRBD2 is untestable without DNA. This sequence originates from a human donor with ulcerative colitis or Crohn's disease, or a healthy co-twin of an affected twin (not recorded which). CDR3 sequence reads: CSARDGTSGGRTGELFF.